One and the same sample provided the 13 T cell receptor beta chains below, sequenced in a study of response to subunit inactivated influenza vaccine. In TCRdb, the RT-PCR reads were re-called with MiXCR into one record per CDR3 protein. This sample carries about 650,000 distinct CDR3 sequences, roughly 14% of them seen once, and the ten largest clones take under 14%. The sequencing used PBMCs from blood, collected about 12 days after vaccination. All receptors derive from a man between 45 and 60 years old who received an inactivated influenza vaccine.

The rearrangement links TRBV11-2 to TRBJ1-4, with D hard to call. V lost 1 base, J lost 7 bases, and 19 bases lay in between. Germline assignment: CDR1 SGHAT and CDR2 FQNNGV. The CDR3 has 17 amino acids. This chain's CDR3 is CASSLVSGPKGSEKLFF. The CDR3 DNA sequence: TGTGCCAGCAGCTTAGTATCCGGGCCAAAAGGGAGTGAAAAACTGTTTTTT.

This clonotype has only a few counts. V usage is TRBV4-1 and J usage is TRBJ1-3; D gene unclear. V gave up 3 bases and J gave up 8 bases, with 17 bases separating them. The CDR3 runs to 15 residues. Germline V gene lookup returns CDR1 MGHRA and CDR2 YSYEKL. CDR3 DNA sequence: TGCGCCAGCAGCCATCTACAATGGGGAGAGGACACCATATATTTT. As protein: CASSHLQWGEDTIYF.

This clonotype was counted ten times or more. The rearrangement joins TRBV6-5 to TRBJ2-3; D may be TRBD2 (5 bases). CDR3 length: 14 amino acids. CDR1 is MNHEY, CDR2 SVGAGI, per germline. Trimming shortened V by 2 bases and J by 6 bases, and 12 bases separated the two germline ends. CDR3 coding DNA: TGTGCCAGCAGTTACGGAGGAGACCGGGATACGCAGTATTTT. Its protein product is CASSYGGDRDTQYF.

As concerns this clonotype: One junction end does not reproduce the germline sequence, and a read error may be involved. The chain links TRBV7-2 to TRBJ2-7; D is perhaps TRBD2 (5 bases). Per germline, CDR1 SGHTA and CDR2 FQGNSA. This CDR3 region has 14 residues. This CDR3 reads CASSLAMGSQEQYF. The CDR3 DNA reads TGTGCCAGCAGTTTAGCGATGGGAAGTCAAGAGCAGTACTTC. Drawing the rest from reference TRBV7-2 and TRBJ2-7, the complete variable domain is GAGVSQSPSNKVTEKGKDVELRCDPISGHTALYWYRQSLGQGLEFLIYFQGNSAPDKSGLPSDRFSAERTGGSVSTLTIQRTQQEDSAVYLCASSLAMGSQEQYFGPGTRLTVT.

The rearrangement links TRBV7-9 to TRBJ2-1; tentatively, D is TRBD1 or TRBD2 (5 bases each). In germline, CDR1 is SEHNR, CDR2 FQNEAQ (reference sequence). Trimming cost V 5 bases and J 10 bases, with 18 bases left between them. This CDR3 has 14 residues. CDR3 in amino acids: CASSPTRGWGEQFF. CDR3 nucleotide sequence: TGTGCCAGCAGCCCGACACGGGGCTGGGGGGAGCAGTTCTTC.

This clonotype was observed a handful of times. The genes are TRBV28 and TRBJ1-1; D possibly corresponds to TRBD1 (5 bases). Trimming removed 5 bases at V and 4 bases at J, with 17 bases between. CDR1 and CDR2 (germline): MDHEN, SYDVKM. The CDR3 is 15 residues long. The CDR3 reads CASSRQYSRGTEAFF. In DNA form, the CDR3 reads TGTGCCAGCAGTAGACAGTATTCGAGGGGCACTGAAGCTTTCTTT.

This chain links TRBV6-1 with TRBJ2-7; 10 bases map to TRBD2. V was clipped by 7 bases and J by 2 bases; unmatched bases: 5. CDR1 and CDR2 (germline): MNHNS, SASEGT. This CDR3 is 14 amino acids long. The CDR3 sequence: CASKREGWTYEQYF. CDR3 nucleotide sequence: TGTGCCAGCAAGCGGGAGGGTTGGACCTACGAGCAGTACTTC.

This clonotype was detected many times. This chain uses TRBV7-2 with TRBJ2-1, with TRBD2 identical over 15 bases. The CDR3 is made up of 16 amino acids. V trimming: 1 base; J trimming: 10 bases; junction bases outside the gene matches: 5. Germline V lookup: CDR1 SGHTA, CDR2 FQGNSA. For the CDR3, the DNA is TGTGCCAGCAGCTTAGGTCAGGGACTAGCGGGAGGAGAGCAGTTCTTC. Protein sequence: CASSLGQGLAGGEQFF.

Many counts were recorded for this clonotype. The CDR3: CASSQGYEYEQYF. The CDR3 nucleotides read TGTGCCAGCAGCCAAGGGTACGAGTACGAGCAGTACTTC. J is TRBJ2-7 and V is TRBV4-2; D is undetermined. Trimming took 1 base from V and 4 from J, leaving 8 bases between them. Germline V CDR1 and CDR2: LGHNA, YNFKEQ. CDR3 length: 13 amino acids.

This clonotype was seen only a few times. The chain employs TRBV18 and TRBJ1-2; 9 positions agree with TRBD1. CDR1 KGHSH and CDR2 LQKENI come from the germline V gene. The CDR3 totals 15 residues. V dropped 4 bases and J dropped 4; count of bases not matched to a gene: 7. CDR3 loop: CASSLPGTGPYGYTF. The CDR3 nucleotides read TGTGCCAGCTCACTTCCGGGGACAGGGCCCTATGGCTACACCTTC.

J is TRBJ2-7 and V is TRBV5-6; D gene ambiguous. The CDR3 has 15 amino acids. Trimming left V 0 bases short and J 2 bases short, with 12 bases between. The V gene's germline CDR1 is SGHDT and CDR2 YYEEEE. As DNA, the CDR3 is TGTGCCAGCAGCTTGGTGGATAGAGGCGCCTACGAGCAGTACTTC. Translation: CASSLVDRGAYEQYF.

This clonotype has just a few counts. The V and J genes are TRBV29-1 and TRBJ2-5, with TRBD1 identical over 8 bases. Per germline, CDR1 SQVTM and CDR2 ANQGSEA. The junction had 10 bases not matched to a gene; V was cut back by 6 bases and J by 7 bases. CDR3 length: 13 residues. CDR3 coding DNA: TGCAGCGTGGCGGGACAGGTGGTAGGGACCCAGTACTTC. This gives the protein CSVAGQVVGTQYF.

This clonotype was counted many times. The chain uses TRBV7-9 and TRBJ2-1; possible D gene TRBD2, 5 bases. The CDR3 has 15 amino acids. Per the germline V gene, CDR1 is SEHNR and CDR2 is FQNEAQ (reference sequence). V gave up 4 bases and J gave up 3 bases, with 13 bases separating them. This CDR3 reads CASSSTRWVYNEQFF. The DNA of the CDR3 is TGTGCCAGCAGCTCTACTAGGTGGGTCTACAATGAGCAGTTCTTC.